This is a list of T cell receptor beta chains from one sample in a study of T cells in Graves' hyperthyroidism and ophthalmopathy. TCRdb reanalysed the multiplex PCR reads using MiXCR and keeps one entry per CDR3 protein. The data hold about 380,000 distinct CDR3 sequences, with 11% to 15% observed a single time. The sample consisted of blood. These receptors all stem from a woman aged 55-69 years with Graves' hyperthyroidism. Each CDR3 is given with its conserved first and last residue. The D gene is left open where the match is weak. Size values are once, few and many counts, or a class for expanded clones, and some rows have none.

many	TRBJ2-4	NA	TRBV7-2	CASSPEVGRKNIQYF	TGTGCCAGCAGCCCAGAGGTGGGCAGGAAAAACATTCAGTACTTC
NA	TRBJ1-1	NA	TRBV20-1	CSARGMGQPDVTEAFF	TGCAGTGCTAGAGGGATGGGCCAACCGGACGTTACTGAAGCTTTCTTT
many	TRBJ2-3	NA	TRBV7-8	CASSLAARNTDTQYF	TGTGCCAGCAGCTTAGCGGCCAGGAATACAGATACGCAGTATTTT
NA	TRBJ1-2	NA	TRBV30	CAWSGGPGYGYTF	TGTGCCTGGAGTGGCGGACCCGGCTATGGCTACACCTTC
few	TRBJ2-2	NA	TRBV7-3	CASSQEGGELFF	TGTGCCAGCAGCCAGGAGGGGGGGGAGCTGTTTTTT
NA	TRBJ2-1	NA	TRBV4-1	CASSQGERGYNEQFF	TGCGCCAGCAGCCAAGGCGAACGGGGGTACAATGAGCAGTTCTTC
few	TRBJ2-2	TRBD2	TRBV5-1	CASSFLQRETGELFF	TGCGCCAGCAGCTTCTTACAGCGGGAGACCGGGGAGCTGTTTTTT
NA	TRBJ2-2	NA	TRBV19	CASSNRTGSGELFF	TGTGCCAGTAGTAACCGAACAGGGAGCGGGGAGCTGTTTTTT
NA	TRBJ2-2	NA	TRBV19	CASSTWDRYTGELFF	TGTGCCAGTAGTACGTGGGACCGATACACCGGGGAGCTGTTTTTT
NA	TRBJ1-1	NA	TRBV10-1	CASSERRTTEAFF	TGCGCCAGCAGTGAACGACGTACCACTGAAGCTTTCTTT
many	TRBJ1-2	NA	TRBV28	CASGTGHLYGYTF	TGTGCCAGCGGAACGGGACACCTTTATGGCTACACCTTC
many	TRBJ2-3	NA	TRBV7-9	CASHFVGTTQYF	TGTGCCAGCCACTTCGTCGGGACTACGCAGTATTTT
many	TRBJ1-1	NA	TRBV11-2	CASSTPRQINTEAFF	TGTGCCAGCAGCACCCCAAGACAGATTAACACTGAAGCTTTCTTT
NA	TRBJ1-2	NA	TRBV30	CASHMGGCTF	TGTGCCTCGCACATGGGAGGCTGCACCTTC
many	TRBJ2-7	TRBD1	TRBV18	CASSPRQDRGSYEQYF	TGTGCCAGCTCACCTCGGCAGGACAGGGGCTCCTACGAGCAGTACTTC
medium-sized	TRBJ2-7	NA	TRBV12-3/TRBV12-4	CASSATYEQYF	TGTGCCAGCAGCGCGACCTACGAGCAGTACTTC
many	TRBJ1-2	TRBD1	TRBV28	CASRSTGGVNGYTF	TGTGCCAGCAGATCGACAGGGGGGGTTAATGGCTACACCTTC
many	TRBJ1-1	NA	TRBV3-1	CASSQASEAFF	TGTGCCAGCAGCCAAGCTTCGGAAGCTTTCTTT
many	TRBJ2-7	NA	TRBV11-3	CASSLNHNGLYEQYF	TGTGCCAGCAGCTTAAATCACAACGGCCTCTACGAGCAGTACTTC
NA	TRBJ2-7	NA	TRBV4-2	CASSQHQAGVYEQYF	TGTGCCAGCAGCCAACATCAGGCAGGGGTCTACGAGCAGTACTTC
few	TRBJ2-6	TRBD2	TRBV6-1	CASSGRPGANVLTF	TGTGCCAGCAGCGGGAGGCCTGGGGCCAACGTCCTGACTTTC
NA	TRBJ1-1	NA	TRBV2	CASRWATEAFF	TGTGCCAGCAGGTGGGCCACTGAAGCTTTCTTT
many	TRBJ2-1	NA	TRBV7-3	CASSLKRGGYNSNEQFF	TGTGCCAGCAGCTTAAAACGCGGTGGCTACAACTCCAATGAGCAGTTCTTC
many	TRBJ2-7	NA	TRBV11-2	CASSFLFYEQYF	TGTGCCAGCAGCTTCCTTTTTTACGAGCAGTACTTC
medium-sized	TRBJ2-1	NA	TRBV5-1	CASSLGQSYNEQFF	TGTGCCAGCAGTTTAGGTCAGAGCTACAATGAGCAGTTCTTC
many	TRBJ2-7	TRBD2	TRBV5-1	CASSFGTSGRQYEQYF	TGCGCCAGCAGCTTCGGGACTAGCGGGAGACAATACGAGCAGTACTTC
NA	TRBJ2-3	TRBD2	TRBV19	CASNPGQIRTSGSTDTQYF	TGTGCCAGTAACCCGGGACAGATAAGGACTAGCGGATCCACAGATACGCAGTATTTT
NA	TRBJ2-5	TRBD2	TRBV6-5	CASSSGTREETQYF	TGTGCCAGCAGTTCCGGGACTAGGGAAGAGACCCAGTACTTC
many	TRBJ2-1	NA	TRBV11-1	CASSLRGSYNEQFF	TGTGCCAGCAGCTTGCGCGGCTCCTACAATGAGCAGTTCTTC
NA	TRBJ2-1	TRBD1	TRBV7-2	CASSLNRGPNEQFF	TGTGCCAGCAGCTTAAACAGGGGGCCCAATGAGCAGTTCTTC
few	TRBJ2-5	NA	TRBV7-6	CASSSSGSIQETQYF	TGTGCCAGCAGCTCCAGTGGCTCCATACAAGAGACCCAGTACTTC
few	TRBJ2-1	TRBD1	TRBV6-1	CASSPGQGNEQFF	TGTGCCAGCAGCCCGGGACAGGGAAATGAGCAGTTCTTC
many	TRBJ1-1	TRBD1	TRBV18	CASSPPTGTMNTEAFF	TGTGCCAGCTCACCACCGACAGGGACCATGAACACTGAAGCTTTCTTT
many	TRBJ1-6	NA	TRBV12-3/TRBV12-4	CASSLVERSPLHF	TGTGCCAGCAGCCTAGTGGAGAGGTCACCCCTCCACTTT
many	TRBJ2-1	TRBD1	TRBV7-3	CASSSDRGPNEQFF	TGTGCCAGCAGCTCGGACAGGGGACCCAATGAGCAGTTCTTC
many	TRBJ1-2	NA	TRBV6-5	CASSYSPEYGYTF	TGTGCCAGCAGTTACTCGCCAGAATATGGCTACACCTTC
few	TRBJ2-3	TRBD2	TRBV19	CASSTGREPPDTQYF	TGTGCCAGTAGTACCGGGCGGGAGCCCCCAGATACGCAGTATTTT
NA	TRBJ2-3	NA	TRBV20-1	CSARGGELDTQYF	TGCAGTGCTAGAGGGGGAGAGTTGGATACGCAGTATTTT
many	TRBJ1-2	NA	TRBV6-6	CASSYSKNGNYGYTF	TGTGCCAGCAGTTACTCGAAGAACGGCAACTATGGCTACACCTTC
many	TRBJ1-2	TRBD1	TRBV20-1	CSARDTAGGGYTF	TGCAGTGCTAGAGATACGGCAGGGGGAGGCTACACCTTC
few	TRBJ2-3	TRBD2	TRBV5-6	CASSDRTSLGGGTQYF	TGTGCCAGCAGCGATCGGACTAGCCTGGGAGGAGGTACGCAGTATTTT
many	TRBJ1-1	TRBD1	TRBV12-3/TRBV12-4	CASRVDRVSEAFF	TGTGCCAGCAGAGTGGACAGGGTCTCTGAAGCTTTCTTT
many	TRBJ2-3	TRBD1	TRBV2	CASSKGTGGADTQYF	TGTGCCAGCAGTAAAGGGACAGGGGGCGCAGATACGCAGTATTTT
few	TRBJ2-3	TRBD1	TRBV12-3/TRBV12-4	CASSTGGPTDTQYF	TGTGCCAGCAGTACAGGGGGGCCCACAGATACGCAGTATTTT
NA	TRBJ2-1	TRBD2	TRBV11-3	CASSPLGAGGLLGEQFF	TGTGCCAGCAGCCCCTTAGGGGCGGGAGGGCTGTTAGGTGAGCAGTTCTTC
NA	TRBJ1-4	NA	TRBV7-9	CASNSLPLTNEKLFF	TGTGCCAGCAACAGCCTCCCTCTCACTAATGAAAAACTGTTTTTT
few	TRBJ2-1	NA	TRBV15	CATSTATGGNEQSF	TGTGCCACCAGCACCGCCACCGGAGGCAATGAGCAGTCCTTC
once	TRBJ2-7	TRBD1	TRBV5-1	CASSLARAGGVDERYF	TGCGCCAGCAGCTTGGCCAGGGCAGGGGGTGTCGACGAGCGGTACTTC
many	TRBJ2-1	TRBD2	TRBV6-1	CASRTKGLAYNEQFF	TGTGCCAGCAGAACAAAAGGACTAGCGTACAATGAGCAGTTCTTC
many	TRBJ2-2	NA	TRBV11-2	CASSPNFPAPRSGELFF	TGTGCCAGCAGCCCCAATTTTCCGGCTCCCAGGTCCGGGGAGCTGTTTTTT
many	TRBJ1-1	NA	TRBV20-1	CSASLGLTEAFF	TGCAGTGCTAGTCTGGGGCTTACTGAAGCTTTCTTT
many	TRBJ2-5	TRBD2	TRBV6-5	CASSYRLAGGLETQYF	TGTGCCAGCAGTTACCGGCTAGCGGGAGGTCTTGAGACCCAGTACTTC
many	TRBJ2-1	TRBD2	TRBV12-3/TRBV12-4	CASSTSSGRAEQFF	TGTGCCAGCAGCACGTCTAGCGGGAGGGCTGAGCAGTTCTTC
many	TRBJ2-7	NA	TRBV7-9	CASSLGLGLSSYEQYF	TGTGCCAGCAGCTTAGGGCTGGGACTGAGCTCCTACGAGCAGTACTTC
many	TRBJ1-2	NA	TRBV12-3/TRBV12-4	CASTVDRNYGYTF	TGTGCCAGCACCGTCGACAGAAACTATGGCTACACCTTC
many	TRBJ2-5	NA	TRBV12-3/TRBV12-4	CASSRLGSGRETQYF	TGTGCCAGCAGTAGACTAGGTTCTGGGCGAGAGACCCAGTACTTC
many	TRBJ1-1	NA	TRBV18	CASSPQDPAFMNTEAFF	TGTGCCAGCTCACCACAGGACCCGGCTTTTATGAACACTGAAGCTTTCTTT
few	TRBJ2-2	TRBD2	TRBV3-1	CASELAGGPTGELFF	TGTGCCAGCGAACTAGCGGGAGGGCCAACCGGGGAGCTGTTTTTT
once	TRBJ2-3	TRBD2	TRBV19	CASTGLAVPDTQYF	TGTGCCAGTACGGGACTAGCGGTGCCAGATACGCAGTATTTT
many	TRBJ1-5	NA	TRBV6-2/TRBV6-3	CASSYGQDGAFNQPQHF	TGTGCCAGCAGTTACGGGCAGGATGGGGCCTTTAATCAGCCCCAGCATTTT